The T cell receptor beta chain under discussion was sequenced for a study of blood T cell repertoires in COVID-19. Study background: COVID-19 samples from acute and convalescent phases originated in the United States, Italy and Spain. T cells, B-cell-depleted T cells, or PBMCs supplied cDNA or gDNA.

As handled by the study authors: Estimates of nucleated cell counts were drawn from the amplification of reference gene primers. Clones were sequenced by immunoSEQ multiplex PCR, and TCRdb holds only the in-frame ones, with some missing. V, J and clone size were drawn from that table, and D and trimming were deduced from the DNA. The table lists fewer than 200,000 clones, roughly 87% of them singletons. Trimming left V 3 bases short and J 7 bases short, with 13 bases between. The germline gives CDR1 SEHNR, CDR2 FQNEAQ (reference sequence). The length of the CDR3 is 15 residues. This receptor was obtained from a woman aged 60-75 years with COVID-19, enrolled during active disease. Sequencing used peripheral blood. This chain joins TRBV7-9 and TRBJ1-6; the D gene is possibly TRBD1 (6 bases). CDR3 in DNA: TGTGCCAGCAGCTTTTTGTCAGGGGCAAATTCACCCCTCCACTTT. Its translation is CASSFLSGANSPLHF.